The text below deals with one T cell receptor beta chain. This specimen belongs to a study of blood T cell repertoires in COVID-19. Trimming left V 0 bases short and J 5 bases short, with 9 bases between. Germline V CDR1 and CDR2: LGHNA, YNFKEQ. This CDR3 is 14 amino acids long. The protocol was immunoSEQ multiplex PCR, while the TCRdb copy is restricted to in-frame clones and leaves out a portion. Here the sample spans about 310,000 clones, 89% being singletons. This TCR was recovered from a man aged 60 to 69 who had recovered from COVID-19. The sample comprised PBMCs or T cells enriched from blood (not recorded which). The genes are TRBV4-2 and TRBJ2-3; D gene ambiguous. CDR3: CASSQEGQQDTQYF. CDR3 in DNA: TGTGCCAGCAGCCAAGAGGGCCAACAAGATACGCAGTATTTT.